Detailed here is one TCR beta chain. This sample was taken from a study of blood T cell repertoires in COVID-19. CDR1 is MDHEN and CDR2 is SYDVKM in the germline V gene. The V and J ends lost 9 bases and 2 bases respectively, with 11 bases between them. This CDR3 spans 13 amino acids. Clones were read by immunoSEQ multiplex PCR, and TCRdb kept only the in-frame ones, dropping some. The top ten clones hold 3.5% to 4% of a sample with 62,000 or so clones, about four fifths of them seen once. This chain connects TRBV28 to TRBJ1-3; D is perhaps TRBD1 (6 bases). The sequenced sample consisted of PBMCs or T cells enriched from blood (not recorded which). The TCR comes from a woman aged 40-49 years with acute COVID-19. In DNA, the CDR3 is TGTGCCAGTAAACAGGGTGCTGGAAACACCATATATTTT. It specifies CASKQGAGNTIYF.